One sample yielded the 22 T cell receptor beta chains listed below, sequenced in a study of shared clonotypes between healthy human individuals. Some clones are missing from TCRdb's copy, which holds only in-frame ones; the method was immunoSEQ multiplex PCR. The sample records 600,000 to 750,000 clones, about 78% being singletons. The sample comprised memory CD4+ T cells sorted from blood. Noted subset: CD45RA-negative fraction. These receptors came from a woman aged 30 to 39 in good health.

The V call is TRBV5-1, the J call TRBJ2-5; D possibly matches TRBD1 or TRBD2 (6 bases each). The germline V gene has CDR1 SGHRS and CDR2 YFSETQ. V lost 6 bases to trimming and J lost 5 bases, with 20 bases between them. This CDR3 is built from 15 residues. CDR3 nucleotide sequence: TGCGCCAGCACCCAAGGGGCGGGACAAACGGAGACCCAGTACTTC. This gives the protein CASTQGAGQTETQYF.

The rearrangement joins TRBV19 to TRBJ1-2; 7 nucleotides match TRBD1. The CDR3 is 14 residues long. V shed 3 bases and J 2 bases; nucleotides not matched to a gene: 3. Germline loops: CDR1 LNHDA, CDR2 SQIVND (reference sequence). This chain's CDR3 is CASSMGRGNYGYTF. The CDR3 DNA reads TGTGCCAGTAGTATGGGCAGGGGGAACTATGGCTACACCTTC.

This clone was detected ten times or more. The gene calls are TRBV11-2 and TRBJ1-2; 7 bases line up with TRBD1. This CDR3 contains 14 residues. The trim removed 1 base at V and 4 bases at J, leaving 3 bases unmatched. Germline values: CDR1 SGHAT, CDR2 FQNNGV. DNA for the CDR3: TGTGCCAGCAGCTTAGCGACAGGGACCTATGGCTACACCTTC. Protein sequence: CASSLATGTYGYTF.

The CDR3 loop is CASSVSGMGGNEQFF. As DNA, the CDR3 is TGTGCCAGCAGCGTGAGCGGGATGGGTGGGAATGAGCAGTTCTTC. V usage is TRBV9 and J usage is TRBJ2-1; 7 bases fit TRBD2. V trimming: 2 bases; J trimming: 7 bases; junction bases outside the gene matches: 9. Germline CDR1 reads SGDLS; CDR2 reads YYNGEE. The CDR3 consists of 15 residues.

CDR3 in DNA: TGTGCCACCAGCAGAGAGGGGCTAGCGGGAGAGGTCGGGGAGCTGTTTTTT. Protein sequence: CATSREGLAGEVGELFF. The rearrangement links TRBV15 to TRBJ2-2, with TRBD2 matching 10 bases. Germline V gene data show CDR1 as LNHNV and CDR2 as YYDKDF (reference sequence). V lost 0 bases to trimming and J lost 7 bases; unmatched junction nucleotides: 8. CDR3 size: 17 residues.

J is TRBJ1-4 and V is TRBV6-1; 9 bases are shared with TRBD1. Germline V gene lookup returns CDR1 MNHNS and CDR2 SASEGT. V was pared by 10 bases and J by 6 bases, with 12 bases of the junction left unmatched. CDR3 size: 15 residues. The CDR3 DNA reads as TGTGCCACAGCCCCTCCGGGACAGGGAGATGAAAAACTGTTTTTT. Protein product: CATAPPGQGDEKLFF.

J is TRBJ1-1 and V is TRBV27; 9 bases line up with TRBD1. Unmatched junction bases numbered 9, after V lost 10 bases and J lost 0 bases. In germline, CDR1 is MNHEY, CDR2 SMNVEV (reference sequence). The CDR3 runs 15 residues. In DNA form, the CDR3 reads TGTGCCACCCGACGGGACAGGGTGATGAACACTGAAGCTTTCTTT. As protein: CATRRDRVMNTEAFF.

This clone was observed a few times. The J gene is TRBJ2-2, the V gene TRBV25-1, with unresolved D. In germline, CDR1 is MGHDK, CDR2 SYGVNS. This CDR3 is built from 13 residues. Between the trimmed V and J ends, which lost 8 bases and 4 bases, there was a span of 11 bases. DNA of the CDR3: TGTGCCAGCGAAAGGACCGGCACCGGGGAGCTGTTTTTT. Translation gives CASERTGTGELFF.

A single count supports this clone. Distinct nucleotide sequences in the sample also encode this CDR3. The chain links TRBV29-1 to TRBJ1-1; D gene ambiguous. Germline V gene lookup returns CDR1 SQVTM and CDR2 ANQGSEA. The CDR3 covers 12 residues. The germline V and J ends were trimmed by 4 bases and 0 bases, with 6 bases remaining between them. CDR3 bases: TGCAGCGTTGGACGAATGAACACTGAAGCTTTCTTT. As protein: CSVGRMNTEAFF.

Of note for this clone: At the DNA level, this CDR3 is encoded by other sequences in the same sample as well. The V call is TRBV28, the J call TRBJ1-4; TRBD1 agrees at 10 bases. Trimming removed 5 bases from V and 6 bases from J; junction bases left unmatched: 6. CDR3 length: 15 residues. Germline lookup yields CDR1 MDHEN and CDR2 SYDVKM. DNA for the CDR3: TGTGCCAGCAGTGGGGCCGGGACAGGGGATGAAAAACTGTTTTTT. The encoded protein is CASSGAGTGDEKLFF.

This clone occurred a few times. The genes are TRBV19 and TRBJ2-5; D not resolved. Trimming removed 6 bases at V and 4 bases at J, with 9 bases between. This CDR3 contains 12 residues. Germline lookup yields CDR1 LNHDA and CDR2 SQIVND (reference sequence). The DNA of the CDR3 is TGTGCCAGTAGCGAGCAAACAGAGACCCAGTACTTC. Residues: CASSEQTETQYF.

This clone was recorded only once. This sequence joins TRBV4-1 and TRBJ2-1; the D gene is possibly TRBD2 (5 bases). Germline-derived CDR1 and CDR2 are MGHRA and YSYEKL. The CDR3 consists of 15 residues. Trimming left V 4 bases short and J 2 bases short, with 12 bases between. CDR3 sequence (DNA): TGCGCCAGCAGCCGAGACCACGGGGCCTACAATGAGCAGTTCTTC. It translates to CASSRDHGAYNEQFF.

J is TRBJ2-7 and V is TRBV4-2; 10 bases line up with TRBD1. This CDR3 spans 15 amino acids. Germline V CDR1 and CDR2: LGHNA, YNFKEQ. V trimming: 4 bases; J trimming: 8 bases; junction bases outside the gene matches: 11. The CDR3 nucleotides read TGTGCCAGCAGCCCCCCGGGACAGGGGATCCCCAAGCAGTACTTC. Its protein is CASSPPGQGIPKQYF.

On this clone itself: The sample has other DNA sequences that encode this CDR3 too. The chain has TRBV19 and TRBJ2-7; possible D gene TRBD1, 6 bases. CDR1 and CDR2 (germline): LNHDA, SQIVND (reference sequence). This CDR3 spans 13 amino acids. Trimming pared 6 bases from V and 1 base from J, leaving 10 bases between. CDR3 residues: CASSNRVSYEQYF. The CDR3 DNA sequence: TGTGCCAGTAGCAACAGGGTATCCTACGAGCAGTACTTC.

This chain connects TRBV19 to TRBJ2-2, with 7 bases lining up with TRBD1. The CDR3 runs to 17 residues. J was trimmed by 8 bases and V by 7 bases; bases with no gene match: 19. Germline V gene sequence: CDR1 LNHDA, CDR2 SQIVND (reference sequence). The CDR3 spells CASTVFSGQSKEGELFF. CDR3 DNA sequence: TGTGCCAGTACCGTCTTCTCGGGACAGTCGAAGGAGGGGGAGCTGTTTTTT.

This clone was recorded once. The chain recombines TRBV14 with TRBJ2-2; TRBD2 aligns across 7 bases. The CDR3 length is 13 residues. Germline-derived CDR1 and CDR2 are SGHDN and FVKESK. The ends lost 8 bases at V and 7 bases at J; junction bases unmatched: 7. CDR3: CASAERDGGELFF. The CDR3 nucleotides read TGTGCCAGCGCGGAGCGGGACGGCGGGGAGCTGTTTTTT.

This clone was seen repeatedly, ten times or more. The CDR3 spells CASSPWEGASTDTQYF. The CDR3 coding sequence is TGTGCCAGCAGCCCCTGGGAGGGGGCTAGCACAGATACGCAGTATTTT. The chain couples TRBV11-2 to TRBJ2-3; D assignment may be TRBD1 or TRBD2 (7 bases each). CDR1 and CDR2 (germline): SGHAT, FQNNGV. V lost 5 bases to trimming and J lost 0 bases, with 15 bases between them. The CDR3 length is 16 residues.

Worth noting for this clone: Other DNA sequences in the sample encode the same CDR3. The chain uses TRBV7-8 and TRBJ1-3, with TRBD1 matching 7 bases. This CDR3 spans 14 amino acids. V shed 5 bases and J 4 bases; nucleotides not matched to a gene: 5. Germline V gene lookup returns CDR1 SGHVS and CDR2 FQNEAQ. The CDR3 is CASSRQGGGNTIYF. The CDR3 nucleotides read TGTGCCAGCAGCCGACAGGGCGGAGGAAACACCATATATTTT.

The chain combines TRBV5-6 with TRBJ2-7; D unclear. Germline V lookup: CDR1 SGHDT, CDR2 YYEEEE. The CDR3 spans 13 residues. V was clipped by 4 bases and J by 7 bases, with 15 bases between them. The CDR3, as DNA: TGTGCCAGCAGCCCCGGGCCCACTGAGGAGCAGTACTTC. Protein sequence: CASSPGPTEEQYF.

The rearrangement links TRBV13 to TRBJ2-7; D is undetermined. The germline V gene has CDR1 PRHDT and CDR2 FYEKMQ (reference sequence). V shed 4 bases and J shed 1 base, with 5 bases lying between them. CDR3 length: 12 residues. CDR3 protein: CASSSTSYEQYF. The CDR3 nucleotides read TGTGCCAGCAGCTCCACGTCCTACGAGCAGTACTTC.

This clone has a single count. V usage is TRBV2 and J usage is TRBJ1-5; D gene unclear. The CDR3 loop spans 16 amino acids. The germline gives CDR1 SNHLY, CDR2 FYNNEI. Trimming removed 8 bases from V and 2 bases from J, with 19 bases in between. The DNA for the CDR3 is TGTGCCAGCGGGTCCTGGGAGGAGGGAGGCAATCAGCCCCAGCATTTT. Translating it yields CASGSWEEGGNQPQHF.

This clone was recorded only once. This chain joins TRBV30 and TRBJ1-5; perhaps TRBD1 as D (6 bases). The CDR3 length is 14 residues. CDR1 and CDR2 (germline): GTSNPN, SVGIG (reference sequence). Trimming removed 2 bases at V and 2 bases at J, with 10 bases between. The CDR3 region is CAWSSGVGNQPQHF. CDR3 nucleotide sequence: TGTGCCTGGAGTTCAGGGGTTGGCAATCAGCCCCAGCATTTT. Combining the CDR3 with reference TRBV30 and TRBJ1-5 gives the whole variable domain SQTIHQWPATLVQPVGSPLSLECTVEGTSNPNLYWYRQAAGRGLQLLFYSVGIGQISSEVPQNLSASRPQDRQFILSSKKLLLSDSGFYLCAWSSGVGNQPQHFGDGTRLSIL.